A few counts support the clone carrying this T cell receptor beta chain. The antigen remains undetermined. This entry belongs to a study of T cell repertoires in cytomegalovirus infection. As for the study in general: Alongside well-studied HLA-B-restricted CMV epitopes, recently identified HLA-C-restricted CMV epitopes were also used. Shared public TCR beta signatures pointed to both CMV infection and a matching HLA type.

The germline V gene encodes CDR1 SGHVS and CDR2 FNYEAQ. The V gene lost 1 base and the J gene lost 2 bases, with 10 bases spanning the gap. CDR3 length equals 15 residues. MiXCR, applied by TCRdb to the reads, yields one record per CDR3 protein. Of around 230,000 distinct CDR3 sequences listed, around 40% are singletons. Notes on the study in general: The ex vivo response showed dominance by HLA-C-restricted CMV-specific TCR beta clonotypes.

The chain carries TRBV7-6 and TRBJ2-3, with D tentatively TRBD2 (5 bases). The clonotype was recovered from a human donor in good health (CMV status not recorded). Some clones in this sample may be carry-over from other donors' samples. The input for sequencing was CD8+ T cells from cultured PBMCs, taken from culture after CMV antigen stimulation. Here the CDR3 reads CASSLEAVATDTQYF. CDR3 DNA: TGTGCCAGCAGCTTAGAAGCGGTGGCCACAGATACGCAGTATTTT.